Here is one TCR beta chain with its context. This record belongs to a study of blood T cell repertoires in COVID-19. The CDR3 totals 15 residues. V lost 1 base and J lost 2, with 11 bases in between. Germline V gene sequence: CDR1 MNHNS, CDR2 SASEGT. Sequencing was performed with immunoSEQ multiplex PCR; in TCRdb, only in-frame clones are kept and a portion is missing. The sample comprises some 160,000 clones, nearly 80% of which are singletons, and about 14% rests with the top ten. This chain joins TRBV6-1 and TRBJ1-2; possible D gene TRBD1, 5 bases. The sample consisted of peripheral blood. The receptor's source is an elderly woman with acute or convalescent COVID-19. The chain's CDR3 is CASSEGRAINYGYTF. The DNA for the CDR3 is TGTGCCAGCAGTGAAGGCAGGGCGATAAACTATGGCTACACCTTC.